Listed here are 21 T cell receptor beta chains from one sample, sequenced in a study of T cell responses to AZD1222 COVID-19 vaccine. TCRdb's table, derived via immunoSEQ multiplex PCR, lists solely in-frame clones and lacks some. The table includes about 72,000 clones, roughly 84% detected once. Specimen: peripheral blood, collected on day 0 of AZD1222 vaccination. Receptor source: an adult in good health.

This chain's CDR3 is CASSLEGGPLHF. CDR3 nucleotides: TGTGCCAGCAGCTTAGAGGGGGGGCCCCTCCACTTT. The V call is TRBV7-9, the J call TRBJ1-6; D might be TRBD1 (6 bases). The CDR3 covers 12 residues. Trimming cost V 1 base and J 13 bases, with 8 bases left between them. CDR1 SEHNR and CDR2 FQNEAQ come from the germline V gene (reference sequence).

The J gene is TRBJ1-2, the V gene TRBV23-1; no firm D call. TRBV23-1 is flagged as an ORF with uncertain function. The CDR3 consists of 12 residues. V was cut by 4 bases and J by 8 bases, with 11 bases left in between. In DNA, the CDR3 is TGCGCCAGCAGTCCTGACTACGAGGGCTACACCTTC. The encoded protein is CASSPDYEGYTF.

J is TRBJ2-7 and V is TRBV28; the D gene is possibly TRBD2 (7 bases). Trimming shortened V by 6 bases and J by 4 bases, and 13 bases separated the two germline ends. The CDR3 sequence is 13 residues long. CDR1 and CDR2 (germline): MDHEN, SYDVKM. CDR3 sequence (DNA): TGTGCCAGCAGGAAGGGGGGGATTTACGAGCAGTACTTC. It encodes CASRKGGIYEQYF. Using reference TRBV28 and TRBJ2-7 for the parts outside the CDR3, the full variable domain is DVKVTQSSRYLVKRTGEKVFLECVQDMDHENMFWYRQDPGLGLRLIYFSYDVKMKEKGDIPEGYSVSREKKERFSLILESASTNQTSMYLCASRKGGIYEQYFGPGTRLTVT.

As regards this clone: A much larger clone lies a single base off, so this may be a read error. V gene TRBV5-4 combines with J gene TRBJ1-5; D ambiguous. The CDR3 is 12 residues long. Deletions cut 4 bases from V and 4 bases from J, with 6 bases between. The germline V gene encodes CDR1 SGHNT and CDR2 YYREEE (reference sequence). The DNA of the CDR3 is TGTGCCAGCAGCCAACCTAATCAGCCCCAGCATTTT. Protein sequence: CASSQPNQPQHF.

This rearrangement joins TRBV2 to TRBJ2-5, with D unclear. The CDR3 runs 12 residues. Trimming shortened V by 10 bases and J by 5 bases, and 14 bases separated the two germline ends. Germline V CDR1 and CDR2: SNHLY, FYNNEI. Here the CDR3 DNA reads TGTGCCATGGATAGACCTCGGGAGACCCAGTACTTC. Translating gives CAMDRPRETQYF.

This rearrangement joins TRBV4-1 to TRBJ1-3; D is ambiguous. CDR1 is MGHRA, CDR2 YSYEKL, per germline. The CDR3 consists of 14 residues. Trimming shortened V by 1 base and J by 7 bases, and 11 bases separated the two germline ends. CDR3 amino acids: CASSQVPFRNTIYF. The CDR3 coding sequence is TGCGCCAGCAGCCAAGTTCCTTTTAGGAACACCATATATTTT.

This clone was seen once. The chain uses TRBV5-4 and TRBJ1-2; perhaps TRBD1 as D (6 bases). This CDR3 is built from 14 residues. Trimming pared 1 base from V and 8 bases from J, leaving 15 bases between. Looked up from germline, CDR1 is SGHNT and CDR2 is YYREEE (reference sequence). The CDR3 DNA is TGTGCCAGCAGCTTGTGGGGGGCGCCTGGAGGCTACACCTTC. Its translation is CASSLWGAPGGYTF.

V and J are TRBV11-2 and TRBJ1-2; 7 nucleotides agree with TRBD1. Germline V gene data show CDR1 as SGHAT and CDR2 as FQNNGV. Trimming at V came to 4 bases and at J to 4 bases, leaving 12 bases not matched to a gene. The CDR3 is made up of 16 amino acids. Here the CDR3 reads CASSSLGGGAGYGYTF. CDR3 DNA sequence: TGTGCCAGCAGCTCCCTCGGAGGGGGCGCCGGCTATGGCTACACCTTC.

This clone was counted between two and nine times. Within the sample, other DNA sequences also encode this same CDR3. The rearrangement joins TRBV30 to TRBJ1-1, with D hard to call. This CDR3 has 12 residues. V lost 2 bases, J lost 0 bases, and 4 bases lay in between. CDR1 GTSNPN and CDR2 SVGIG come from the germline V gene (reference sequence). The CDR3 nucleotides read TGTGCCTGGAGTTTGATGAACACTGAAGCTTTCTTT. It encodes CAWSLMNTEAFF.

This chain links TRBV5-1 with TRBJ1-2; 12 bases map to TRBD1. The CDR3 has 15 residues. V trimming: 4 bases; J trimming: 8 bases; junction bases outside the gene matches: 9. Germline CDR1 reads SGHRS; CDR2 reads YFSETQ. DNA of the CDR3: TGCGCCAGCAGCAGTACCGGGACAGGGGGCCTAGGCTACACCTTC. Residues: CASSSTGTGGLGYTF.

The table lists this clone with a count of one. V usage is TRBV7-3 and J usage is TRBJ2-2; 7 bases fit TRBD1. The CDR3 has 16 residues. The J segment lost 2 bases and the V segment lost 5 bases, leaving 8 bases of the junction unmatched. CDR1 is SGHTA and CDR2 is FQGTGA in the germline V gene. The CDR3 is CASSPGGGANTGELFF. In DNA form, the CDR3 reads TGTGCCAGCAGCCCAGGGGGTGGGGCAAACACCGGGGAGCTGTTTTTT. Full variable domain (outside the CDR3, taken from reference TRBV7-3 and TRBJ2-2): GAGVSQTPSNKVTEKGKYVELRCDPISGHTALYWYRQSLGQGPEFLIYFQGTGAADDSGLPNDRFFAVRPEGSVSTLKIQRTERGDSAVYLCASSPGGGANTGELFFGEGSRLTVL.

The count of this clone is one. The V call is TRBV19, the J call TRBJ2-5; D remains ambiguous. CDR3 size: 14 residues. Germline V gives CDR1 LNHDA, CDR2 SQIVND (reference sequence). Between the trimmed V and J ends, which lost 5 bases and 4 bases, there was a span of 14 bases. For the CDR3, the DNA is TGTGCCAGTAGTTCCGGCCCCATTGGAGAGACCCAGTACTTC. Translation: CASSSGPIGETQYF.

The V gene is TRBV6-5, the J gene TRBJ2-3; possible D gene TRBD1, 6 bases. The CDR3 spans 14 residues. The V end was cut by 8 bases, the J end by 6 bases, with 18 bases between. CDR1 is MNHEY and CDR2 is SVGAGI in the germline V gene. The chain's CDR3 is CASLDRRGIDTQYF. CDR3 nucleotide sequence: TGTGCCAGCCTCGACAGGCGAGGTATCGATACGCAGTATTTT.

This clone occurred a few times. DNA of the CDR3: TGTGCCAGCGGACAACTATATAATTCACCCCTCCACTTT. This codes for CASGQLYNSPLHF. The chain recombines TRBV15 with TRBJ1-6, with D possibly TRBD1 on 5 matching bases. Deletions cut 10 bases from V and 4 bases from J, with 11 bases between. Germline V gene sequence: CDR1 LNHNV, CDR2 YYDKDF (reference sequence). The CDR3 is made up of 13 amino acids.

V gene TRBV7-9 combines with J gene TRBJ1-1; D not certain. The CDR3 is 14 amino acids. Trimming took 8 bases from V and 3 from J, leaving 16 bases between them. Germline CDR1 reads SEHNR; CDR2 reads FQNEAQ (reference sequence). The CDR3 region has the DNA TGTGCCAGCCAGACGATCCAAGGGTACACTGAAGCTTTCTTT. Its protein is CASQTIQGYTEAFF.

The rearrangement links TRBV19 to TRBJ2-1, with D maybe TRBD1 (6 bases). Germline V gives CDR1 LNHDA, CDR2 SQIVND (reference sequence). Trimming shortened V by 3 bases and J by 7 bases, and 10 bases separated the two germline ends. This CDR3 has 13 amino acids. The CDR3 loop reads CASSITDRNEQFF. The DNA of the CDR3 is TGTGCCAGTAGTATCACGGACAGAAATGAGCAGTTCTTC.

The CDR3 spells CASSPRTPSYEQYF. The CDR3 DNA sequence: TGTGCCAGCAGCCCTAGGACACCCTCCTACGAGCAGTACTTC. V and J are TRBV27 and TRBJ2-7; D might be TRBD1 (5 bases). V was shortened by 6 bases and J by 0 bases, with 12 bases between the two germline ends. There are 14 residues in the CDR3. Germline CDR1 and CDR2: MNHEY and SMNVEV (reference sequence).

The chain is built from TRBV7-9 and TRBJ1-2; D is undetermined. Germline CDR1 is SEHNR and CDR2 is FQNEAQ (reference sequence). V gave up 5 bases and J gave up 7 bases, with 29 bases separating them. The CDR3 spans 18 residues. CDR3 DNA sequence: TGTGCCAGCAGCCGGGTGGTATTCCCGGGCACCCCGTTGAGTGGCTACACCTTC. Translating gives CASSRVVFPGTPLSGYTF. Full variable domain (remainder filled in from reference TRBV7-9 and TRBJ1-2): DTGVSQNPRHKITKRGQNVTFRCDPISEHNRLYWYRQTLGQGPEFLTYFQNEAQLEKSRLLSDRFSAERPKGSFSTLEIQRTEQGDSAMYLCASSRVVFPGTPLSGYTFGSGTRLTVV.

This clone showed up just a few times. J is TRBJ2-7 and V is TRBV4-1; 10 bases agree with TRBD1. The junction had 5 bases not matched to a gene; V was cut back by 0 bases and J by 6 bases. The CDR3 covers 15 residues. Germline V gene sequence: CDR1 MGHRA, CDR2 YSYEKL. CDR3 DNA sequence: TGCGCCAGCAGCCAAGAACGGGACAGGGGCAGCGAGCAGTACTTC. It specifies CASSQERDRGSEQYF.

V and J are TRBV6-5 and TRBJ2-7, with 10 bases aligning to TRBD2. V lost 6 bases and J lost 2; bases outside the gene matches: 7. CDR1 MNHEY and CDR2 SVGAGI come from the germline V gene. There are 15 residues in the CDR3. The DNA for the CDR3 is TGTGCCAGCAGCAGACCTAGCGGGGGCCCCTACGAGCAGTACTTC. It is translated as CASSRPSGGPYEQYF.

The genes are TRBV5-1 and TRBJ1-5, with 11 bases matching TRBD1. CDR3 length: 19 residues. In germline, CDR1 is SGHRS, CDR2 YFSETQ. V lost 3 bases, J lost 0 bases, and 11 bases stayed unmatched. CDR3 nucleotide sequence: TGCGCCAGCAGCTGGGACCGGGACAGGGGGAATTATAGCAATCAGCCCCAGCATTTT. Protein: CASSWDRDRGNYSNQPQHF.